A selection of T cell receptor beta chains follows, all from one sample in a study of CD8+ T cells in alopecia areata. Measured with immunoSEQ multiplex PCR; TCRdb has only the in-frame clones, and not every one. This sample has some 220,000 clones; about three fifths occur once, and the top ten carry roughly 1.5%. This material consisted of CD4+ T cells sorted from blood, taken at week 4, from a patient treated with tofacitinib. The receptors derive from a human donor with alopecia areata. The CDR3 runs from the conserved cysteine through the conserved F or W. A D gene is named only where the DNA matches it firmly. Clone size is not always given. Where it is, it says once, few, many or a class for expanded clones.

D gene	clone size	V gene	J gene	CDR3 DNA	CDR3 protein
-	-	TRBV27	TRBJ1-5	TGTGCCAGCAGTCCCGGGGGGCCAGGCAATCAGCCCCAGCATTTT	CASSPGGPGNQPQHF
-	-	TRBV30	TRBJ2-6	TGTGCCTGGAGTTTTCACTCTGGGGCCAACGTCCTGACTTTC	CAWSFHSGANVLTF
-	-	TRBV30	TRBJ1-5	TGTGCCTGGAGTGATAAGCAGGGAAGGCAGCCCCAGCATTTT	CAWSDKQGRQPQHF
-	-	TRBV27	TRBJ2-5	TGTGCCAGCAGTTTTGACAGGCGAGAGACCCAGTACTTC	CASSFDRRETQYF
-	-	TRBV29-1	TRBJ2-6	TGCAGCGTTGTAGGTTGGGGCTCTGGGGCCAACGTCCTGACTTTC	CSVVGWGSGANVLTF
TRBD1	-	TRBV29-1	TRBJ2-2	TGCAGCGTTGACTCGACAGGGGCCGGGGAGCTGTTTTTT	CSVDSTGAGELFF
TRBD1	-	TRBV29-1	TRBJ2-5	TGCAGCGTTGTCGGGGACAGGGGTCATCGGTCCCAGTACTTC	CSVVGDRGHRSQYF
TRBD1	-	TRBV28	TRBJ2-5	TGTGCCAGCAGTCCTCTTACTCCGGGACAGGGACAAGAGACCCAGTACTTC	CASSPLTPGQGQETQYF
-	-	TRBV30	TRBJ1-5	TGTGCCTGGAGTGTACCCCCAAATCAGCCCCAGCATTTT	CAWSVPPNQPQHF
-	-	TRBV6-1	TRBJ2-2	TGTGCCAGCAGTGCACAGGGCAACACCGGGGAGCTGTTTTTT	CASSAQGNTGELFF
-	-	TRBV5-1	TRBJ2-6	TGCGCCAGCAGCTTGATGGGTGCGGGGGCCAACGTCCTGACTTTC	CASSLMGAGANVLTF
-	-	TRBV5-4	TRBJ2-3	TGTGCCAGCAGCTTGGGCGGTAGCCCAGATACGCAGTATTTT	CASSLGGSPDTQYF
-	few	TRBV11-2	TRBJ2-3	TGTGCCAGCAGCCTCCTGCCGCCGGATACGCAGTATTTT	CASSLLPPDTQYF
-	once	TRBV29-1	TRBJ2-3	TGCAGCGTTGACGTCGTACAGGCAGATACGCAGTATTTT	CSVDVVQADTQYF
TRBD2	-	TRBV2	TRBJ2-3	TGTGCCACCACTCCTAGCGGTTCAGGGGATACGCAGTATTTT	CATTPSGSGDTQYF
-	-	TRBV19	TRBJ2-4	TGTGCCAGTAGTATAGATGGACGCTTTCAGTACTTC	CASSIDGRFQYF
-	-	TRBV25-1	TRBJ1-2	TGTGCCACCAGAGGGACCACTAACTATGGCTACACCTTC	CATRGTTNYGYTF
-	-	TRBV4-2	TRBJ1-4	TGTGCCAGCAGCCAAGACTCATCGGCCGGGGGAAAACTGTTTTTT	CASSQDSSAGGKLFF
-	-	TRBV25-1	TRBJ2-5	TGTGCCAGCCGCGACTCGACCCAGCAGTACTTC	CASRDSTQQYF
-	-	TRBV6-5	TRBJ1-6	TGTGCCAGCAGCGACCAAGGGGCCTATAATTCACCCCTCCACTTT	CASSDQGAYNSPLHF